The clone carrying this T cell receptor beta chain has a handful of counts. Its antigen is as yet unknown. Sequencing was performed with immunoSEQ multiplex PCR; in TCRdb, only in-frame clones are kept and a portion is missing. The table records around 140,000 clones, 85% to 95% of them present only once. CDR1 SGHRS and CDR2 YFSETQ come from the germline V gene. The CDR3 extends over 13 amino acids. V dropped 4 bases and J dropped 4 bases, with 11 bases sitting between them. This sample is drawn from a study of T cell responses to AZD1222 COVID-19 vaccine. Findings and limits, study-wide: Spike-wide vaccine-associated CD4 TCRs dominated at 160-218 and 743-854. Sampling captured repertoires only after the peak T cell response. Increased Spike-specific TCR breadth and depth were observed after two AZD1222 doses.

The source of this sequence is an adult who had recovered from COVID-19. The sample in question was peripheral blood, obtained after recovery from COVID-19. The genes are TRBV5-1 and TRBJ1-2; possibly TRBD1 for D (6 bases). The chain's CDR3 is CASSPDSLYGYTF. The CDR3 DNA reads as TGCGCCAGCAGCCCGGACAGTCTCTATGGCTACACCTTC.